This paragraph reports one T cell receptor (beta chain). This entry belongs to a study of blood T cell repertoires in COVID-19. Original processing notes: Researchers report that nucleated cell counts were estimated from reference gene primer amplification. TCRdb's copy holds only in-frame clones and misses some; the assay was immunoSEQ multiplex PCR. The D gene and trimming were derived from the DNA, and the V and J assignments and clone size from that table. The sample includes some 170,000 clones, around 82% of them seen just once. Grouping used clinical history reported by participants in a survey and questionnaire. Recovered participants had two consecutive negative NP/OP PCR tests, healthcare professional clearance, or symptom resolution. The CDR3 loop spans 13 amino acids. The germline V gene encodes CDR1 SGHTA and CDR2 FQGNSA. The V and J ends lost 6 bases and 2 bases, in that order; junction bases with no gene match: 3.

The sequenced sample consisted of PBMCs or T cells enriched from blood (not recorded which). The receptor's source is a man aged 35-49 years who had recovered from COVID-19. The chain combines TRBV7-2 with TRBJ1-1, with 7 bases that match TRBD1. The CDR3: CASRQGVNTEAFF. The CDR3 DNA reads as TGTGCCAGCAGGCAGGGGGTAAACACTGAAGCTTTCTTT.